The T cell receptor beta chain under discussion was sequenced for a study of control samples from healthy donors and cancer patients. Only one count was recorded for this clone. V gave up 3 bases and J gave up 7 bases, with 0 bases separating them. This CDR3 contains 10 residues. Germline values: CDR1 KGHDR, CDR2 SFDVKD. Some clones are missing from TCRdb's copy, which holds only in-frame ones; the method was immunoSEQ multiplex PCR. In the table there are 150,000 to 200,000 clones, 85% to 95% of which are singletons. The V call is TRBV24-1, the J call TRBJ1-5; D is undetermined. This receptor was identified in a man under 40 in good health. Sequencing input: blood. The CDR3 DNA reads TGTGCCACCAGTGATCAGCCCCAGCATTTT. As protein: CATSDQPQHF.